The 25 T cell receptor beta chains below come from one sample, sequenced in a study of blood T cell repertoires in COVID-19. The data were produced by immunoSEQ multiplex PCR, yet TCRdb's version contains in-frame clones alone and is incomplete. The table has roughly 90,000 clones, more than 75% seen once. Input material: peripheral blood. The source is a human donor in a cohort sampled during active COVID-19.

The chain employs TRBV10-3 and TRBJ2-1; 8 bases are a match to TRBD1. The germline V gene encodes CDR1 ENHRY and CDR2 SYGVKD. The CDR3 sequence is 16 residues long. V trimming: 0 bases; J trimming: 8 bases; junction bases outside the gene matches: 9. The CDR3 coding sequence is TGTGCCATCAGTGAGTCCCGGACAGGGTTTTTCGATGAGCAGTTCTTC. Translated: CAISESRTGFFDEQFF.

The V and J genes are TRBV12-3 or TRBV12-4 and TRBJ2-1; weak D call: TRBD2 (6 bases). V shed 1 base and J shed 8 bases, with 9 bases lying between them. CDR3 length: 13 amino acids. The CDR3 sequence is CASSLERVYEQFF. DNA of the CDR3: TGTGCCAGCAGTTTAGAGCGGGTGTATGAGCAGTTCTTC.

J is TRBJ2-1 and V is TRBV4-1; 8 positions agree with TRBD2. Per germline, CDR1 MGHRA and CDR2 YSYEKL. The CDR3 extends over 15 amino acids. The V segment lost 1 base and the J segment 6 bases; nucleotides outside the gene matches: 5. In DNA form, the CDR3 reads TGCGCCAGCAGCCAAGGGACTAGCCGAGTCAATGAGCAGTTCTTC. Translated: CASSQGTSRVNEQFF.

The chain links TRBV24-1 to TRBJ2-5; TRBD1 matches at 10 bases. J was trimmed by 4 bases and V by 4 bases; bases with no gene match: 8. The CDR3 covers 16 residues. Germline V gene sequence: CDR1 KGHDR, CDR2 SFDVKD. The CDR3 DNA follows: TGTGCCACCAGTGAACCGTCGACAGGGGGCGGAGAGACCCAGTACTTC. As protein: CATSEPSTGGGETQYF.

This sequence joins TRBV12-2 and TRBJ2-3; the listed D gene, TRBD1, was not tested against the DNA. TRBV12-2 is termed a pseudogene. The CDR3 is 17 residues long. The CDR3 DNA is TGTGCAAGTCGCCGCCCCGCGACACCCGACCCCACAGATACGCAGTATTTT. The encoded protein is CASRRPATPDPTDTQYF.

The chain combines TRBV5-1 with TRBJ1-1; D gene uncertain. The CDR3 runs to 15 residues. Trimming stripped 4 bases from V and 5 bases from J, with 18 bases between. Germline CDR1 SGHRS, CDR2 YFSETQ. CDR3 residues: CASSAGSLIGTEAFF. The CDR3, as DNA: TGCGCCAGCAGCGCGGGCTCTCTTATCGGTACTGAAGCTTTCTTT.

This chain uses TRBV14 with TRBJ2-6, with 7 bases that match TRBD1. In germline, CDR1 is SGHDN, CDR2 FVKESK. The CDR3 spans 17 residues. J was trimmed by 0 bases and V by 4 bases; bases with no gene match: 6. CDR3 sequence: CASSLRDSFSGANVLTF. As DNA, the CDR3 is TGTGCCAGCAGCCTCCGGGACAGTTTCTCTGGGGCCAACGTCCTGACTTTC.

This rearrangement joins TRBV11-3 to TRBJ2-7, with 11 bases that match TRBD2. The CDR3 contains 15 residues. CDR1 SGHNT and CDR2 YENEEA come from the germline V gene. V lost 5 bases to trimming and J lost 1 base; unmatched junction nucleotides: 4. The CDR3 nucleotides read TGTGCCAGCAGCCAAGGGACTAGCGGATCCTACGAGCAGTACTTC. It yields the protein CASSQGTSGSYEQYF.

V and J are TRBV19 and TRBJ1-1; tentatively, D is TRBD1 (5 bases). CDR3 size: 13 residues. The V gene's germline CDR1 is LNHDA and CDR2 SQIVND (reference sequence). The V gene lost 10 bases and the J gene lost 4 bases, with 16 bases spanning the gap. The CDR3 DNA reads TGTGCCATAACGACAGCGGGCGGCACTGAAGCTTTCTTT. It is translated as CAITTAGGTEAFF.

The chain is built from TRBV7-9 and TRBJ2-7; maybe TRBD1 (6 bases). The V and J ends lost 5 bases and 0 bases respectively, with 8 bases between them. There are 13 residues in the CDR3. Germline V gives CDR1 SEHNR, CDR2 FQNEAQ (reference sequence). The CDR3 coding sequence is TGTGCCAGCAGCGGGGACACCTCCTACGAGCAGTACTTC. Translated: CASSGDTSYEQYF.

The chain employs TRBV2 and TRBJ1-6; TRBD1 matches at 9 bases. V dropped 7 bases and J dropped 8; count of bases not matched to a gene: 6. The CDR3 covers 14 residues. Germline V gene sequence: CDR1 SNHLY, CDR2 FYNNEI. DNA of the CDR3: TGTGCCAGCACGAAGGGACAGGGAGATTCACCCCTCCACTTT. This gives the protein CASTKGQGDSPLHF.

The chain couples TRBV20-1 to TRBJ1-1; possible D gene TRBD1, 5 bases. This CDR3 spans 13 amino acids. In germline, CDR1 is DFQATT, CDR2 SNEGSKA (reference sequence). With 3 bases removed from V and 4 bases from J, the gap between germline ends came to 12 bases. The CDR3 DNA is TGCAGTGCTAGTCCAGGGTCCGGCACTGAAGCTTTCTTT. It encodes CSASPGSGTEAFF.

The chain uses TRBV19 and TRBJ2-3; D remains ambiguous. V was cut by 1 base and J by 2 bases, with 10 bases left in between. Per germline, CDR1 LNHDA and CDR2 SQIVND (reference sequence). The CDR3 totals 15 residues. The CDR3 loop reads CASSIGGVSTDTQYF. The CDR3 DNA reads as TGTGCCAGTAGTATAGGAGGAGTGTCCACAGATACGCAGTATTTT.

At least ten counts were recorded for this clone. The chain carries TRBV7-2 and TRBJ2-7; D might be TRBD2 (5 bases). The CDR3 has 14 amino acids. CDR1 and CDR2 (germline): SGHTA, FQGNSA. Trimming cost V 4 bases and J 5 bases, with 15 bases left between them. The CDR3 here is CASSSTTFGDEQYF. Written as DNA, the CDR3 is TGTGCCAGCAGCTCGACCACCTTCGGGGACGAGCAGTACTTC.

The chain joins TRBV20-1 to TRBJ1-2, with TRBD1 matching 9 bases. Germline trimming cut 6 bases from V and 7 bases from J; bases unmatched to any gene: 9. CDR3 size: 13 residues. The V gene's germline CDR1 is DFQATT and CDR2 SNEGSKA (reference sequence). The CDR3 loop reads CSASPGQGSGYTF. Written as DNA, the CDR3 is TGCAGTGCGAGTCCGGGACAGGGCTCTGGCTACACCTTC.

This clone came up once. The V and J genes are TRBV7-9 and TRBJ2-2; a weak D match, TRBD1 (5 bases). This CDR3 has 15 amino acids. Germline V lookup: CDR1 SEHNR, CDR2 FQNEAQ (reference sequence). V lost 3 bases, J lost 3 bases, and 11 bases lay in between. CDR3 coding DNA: TGTGCCAGCAGCTTTTGGGGCCGGGACACCGGGGAGCTGTTTTTT. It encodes CASSFWGRDTGELFF.

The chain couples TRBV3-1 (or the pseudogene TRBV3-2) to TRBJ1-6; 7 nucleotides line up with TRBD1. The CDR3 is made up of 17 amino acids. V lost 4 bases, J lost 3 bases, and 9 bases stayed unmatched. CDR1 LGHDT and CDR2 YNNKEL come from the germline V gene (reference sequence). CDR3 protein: CASSRRGTAHYNSPLHF. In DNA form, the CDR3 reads TGTGCCAGCAGCCGAAGAGGGACAGCTCACTATAATTCACCCCTCCACTTT.

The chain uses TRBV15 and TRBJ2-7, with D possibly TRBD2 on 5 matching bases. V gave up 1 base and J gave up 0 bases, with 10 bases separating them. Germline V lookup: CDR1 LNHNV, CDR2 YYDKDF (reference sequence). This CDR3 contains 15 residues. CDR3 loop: CATSRAGSLSYEQYF. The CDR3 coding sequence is TGTGCCACCAGCAGAGCGGGGAGCCTCTCCTACGAGCAGTACTTC.

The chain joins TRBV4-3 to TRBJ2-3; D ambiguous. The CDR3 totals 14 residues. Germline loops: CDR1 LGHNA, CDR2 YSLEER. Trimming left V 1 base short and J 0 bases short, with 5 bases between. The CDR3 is CASSQGPSTDTQYF. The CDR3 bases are TGCGCCAGCAGCCAAGGGCCAAGCACAGATACGCAGTATTTT.

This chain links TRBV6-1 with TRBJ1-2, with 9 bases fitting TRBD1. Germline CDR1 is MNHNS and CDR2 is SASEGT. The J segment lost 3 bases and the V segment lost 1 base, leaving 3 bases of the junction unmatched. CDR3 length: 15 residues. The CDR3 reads CASSEGDRAHYGYTF. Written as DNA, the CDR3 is TGTGCCAGCAGTGAAGGGGACAGGGCTCACTATGGCTACACCTTC.

The CDR3 protein is CASSEVVGANQPQHF. CDR3 coding DNA: TGTGCCAGCAGTGAAGTGGTAGGGGCGAACCAGCCCCAGCATTTT. The chain combines TRBV6-1 with TRBJ1-5; possibly TRBD1 for D (5 bases). The CDR3 consists of 15 residues. V dropped 1 base and J dropped 7 bases, with 14 bases sitting between them. The germline V gene encodes CDR1 MNHNS and CDR2 SASEGT.

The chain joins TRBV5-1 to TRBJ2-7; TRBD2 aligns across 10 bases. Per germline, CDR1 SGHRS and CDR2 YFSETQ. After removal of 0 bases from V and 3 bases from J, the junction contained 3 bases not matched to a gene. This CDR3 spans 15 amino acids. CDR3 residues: CASSLAASGGYEQYF. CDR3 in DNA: TGCGCCAGCAGCTTGGCGGCTAGCGGGGGCTACGAGCAGTACTTC.

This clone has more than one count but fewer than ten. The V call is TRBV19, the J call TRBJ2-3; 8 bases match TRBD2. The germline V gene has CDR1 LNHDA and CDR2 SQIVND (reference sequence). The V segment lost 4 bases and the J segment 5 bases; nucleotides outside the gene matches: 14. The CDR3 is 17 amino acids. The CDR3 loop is CASSSRWGGGLLDTQYF. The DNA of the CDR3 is TGTGCCAGTAGTAGCCGTTGGGGCGGGGGGTTATTAGATACGCAGTATTTT.

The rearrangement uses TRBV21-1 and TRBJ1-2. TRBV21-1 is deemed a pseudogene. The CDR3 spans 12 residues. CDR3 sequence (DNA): TGTGCCAGCAGCTCAAGCGACTATGGCTACACCTTC. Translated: CASSSSDYGYTF.

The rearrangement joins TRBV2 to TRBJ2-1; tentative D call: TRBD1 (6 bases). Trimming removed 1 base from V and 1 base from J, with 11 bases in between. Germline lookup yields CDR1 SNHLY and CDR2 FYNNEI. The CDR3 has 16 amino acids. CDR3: CASSEGRGASYNEQFF. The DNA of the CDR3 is TGTGCCAGCAGTGAAGGCAGGGGAGCTTCCTACAATGAGCAGTTCTTC.